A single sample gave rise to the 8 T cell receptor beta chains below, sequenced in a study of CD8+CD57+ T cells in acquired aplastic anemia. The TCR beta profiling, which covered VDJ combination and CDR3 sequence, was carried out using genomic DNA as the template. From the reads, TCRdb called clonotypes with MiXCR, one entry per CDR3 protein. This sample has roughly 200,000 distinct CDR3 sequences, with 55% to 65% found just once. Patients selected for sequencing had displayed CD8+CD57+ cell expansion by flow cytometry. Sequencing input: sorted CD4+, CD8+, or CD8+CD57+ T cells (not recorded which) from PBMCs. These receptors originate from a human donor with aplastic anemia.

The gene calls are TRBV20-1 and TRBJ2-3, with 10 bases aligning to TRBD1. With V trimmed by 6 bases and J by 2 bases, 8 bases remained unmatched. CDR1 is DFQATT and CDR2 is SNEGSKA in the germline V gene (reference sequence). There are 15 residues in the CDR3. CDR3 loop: CSAPIGTGDTDTQYF. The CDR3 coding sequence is TGCAGTGCACCCATCGGGACAGGGGACACAGATACGCAGTATTTT.

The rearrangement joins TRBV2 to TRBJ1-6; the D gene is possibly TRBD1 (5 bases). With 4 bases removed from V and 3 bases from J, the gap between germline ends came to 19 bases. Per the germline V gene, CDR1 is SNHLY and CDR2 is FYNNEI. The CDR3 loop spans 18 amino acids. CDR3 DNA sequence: TGTGCCAGCAGTGTGAGGGACTACGAGCAGTACTATAATTCACCCCTCCACTTT. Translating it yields CASSVRDYEQYYNSPLHF.

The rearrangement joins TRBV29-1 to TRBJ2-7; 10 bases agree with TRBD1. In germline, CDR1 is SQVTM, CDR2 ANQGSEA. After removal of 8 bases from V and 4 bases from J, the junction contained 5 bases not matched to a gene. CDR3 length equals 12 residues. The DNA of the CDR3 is TGCAGCACCCGACAGGGGGCGTACGAGCAGTACTTC. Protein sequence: CSTRQGAYEQYF.

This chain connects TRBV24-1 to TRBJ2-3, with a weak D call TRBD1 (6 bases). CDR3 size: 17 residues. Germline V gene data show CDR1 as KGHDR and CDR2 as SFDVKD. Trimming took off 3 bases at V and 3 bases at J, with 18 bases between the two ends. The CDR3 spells CATSDPARDILTDTQYF. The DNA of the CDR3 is TGTGCCACCAGTGATCCTGCCCGGGACATACTAACAGATACGCAGTATTTT.

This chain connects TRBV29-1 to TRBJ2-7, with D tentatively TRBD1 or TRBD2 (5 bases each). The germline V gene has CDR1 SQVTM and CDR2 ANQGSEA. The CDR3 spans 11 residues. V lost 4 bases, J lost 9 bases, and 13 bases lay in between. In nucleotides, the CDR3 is TGCAGCGTTGTGGGGACGAACGGGCAGTACTTC. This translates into CSVVGTNGQYF.

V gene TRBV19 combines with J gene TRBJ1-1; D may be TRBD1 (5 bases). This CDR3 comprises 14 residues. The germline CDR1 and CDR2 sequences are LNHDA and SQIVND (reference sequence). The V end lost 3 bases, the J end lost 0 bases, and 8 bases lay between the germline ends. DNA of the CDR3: TGTGCCAGTAGTATGGGGCATTTGAACACTGAAGCTTTCTTT. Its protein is CASSMGHLNTEAFF.

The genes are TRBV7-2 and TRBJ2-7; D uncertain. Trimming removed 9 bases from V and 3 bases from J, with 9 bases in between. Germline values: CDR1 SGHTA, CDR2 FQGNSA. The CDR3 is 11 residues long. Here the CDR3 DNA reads TGTGCCAGGCCGGCGGTCTACGAGCAGTACTTC. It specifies CARPAVYEQYF.

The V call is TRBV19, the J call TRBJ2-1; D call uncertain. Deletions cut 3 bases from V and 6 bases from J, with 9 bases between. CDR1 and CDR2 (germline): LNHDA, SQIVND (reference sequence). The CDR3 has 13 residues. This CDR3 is CASSIVSANEQFF. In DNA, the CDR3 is TGTGCCAGTAGTATTGTATCGGCCAATGAGCAGTTCTTC.